The 21 T cell receptor beta chains below were found in one sample sequenced in a study of STAT5B mutations in CD4+ large granular lymphocyte leukemia. Using immunoSEQ multiplex PCR, the repertoire was profiled, and TCRdb retains in-frame clones only, with some absent. The table lists around 5,000 clones, more than 60% of them singletons. Input material: PBMCs. The receptors originated from an elderly man with CD4+ T-cell large granular lymphocyte leukemia.

The V call is TRBV9, the J call TRBJ1-1; TRBD1 agrees at 7 bases. V was clipped by 3 bases and J by 1 base; unmatched bases: 9. CDR3 length: 16 amino acids. Germline CDR1 is SGDLS and CDR2 is YYNGEE. The CDR3 DNA reads as TGTGCCAGCAGCGGTACAGGGGCAACCCAGAACACTGAAGCTTTCTTT. As protein: CASSGTGATQNTEAFF.

Concerning this clone: Additional DNA sequences in this sample encode the identical CDR3. The chain has TRBV5-1 and TRBJ2-3, with D hard to call. The CDR3 covers 12 residues. Germline CDR1 is SGHRS and CDR2 is YFSETQ. V lost 1 base, J lost 4 bases, and 4 bases lay in between. CDR3 residues: CASSLLADTQYF. CDR3 bases: TGCGCCAGCAGCTTGCTGGCAGATACGCAGTATTTT. The complete variable domain, with remaining parts taken from reference TRBV5-1 and TRBJ2-3, reads KAGVTQTPRYLIKTRGQQVTLSCSPISGHRSVSWYQQTPGQGLQFLFEYFSETQRNKGNFPGRFSGRQFSNSRSEMNVSTLELGDSALYLCASSLLADTQYFGPGTRLTVL.

This clone was seen a few times. The chain employs TRBV7-2 and TRBJ1-5; D remains ambiguous. V was pared by 1 base and J by 4 bases, with 8 bases between. CDR3 length: 14 amino acids. Looked up from germline, CDR1 is SGHTA and CDR2 is FQGNSA. The CDR3 sequence: CASSLEGPNQPQHF. The CDR3 region has the DNA TGTGCCAGCAGCTTAGAGGGTCCTAATCAGCCCCAGCATTTT.

J is TRBJ2-1 and V is TRBV5-4, with 7 nucleotides matching TRBD2. Germline loops: CDR1 SGHNT, CDR2 YYREEE (reference sequence). J gave up 4 bases and V 3 bases, and 13 bases lay outside the gene matches. This CDR3 region has 17 residues. The DNA for the CDR3 is TGTGCCAGCAGCTCGTGGGACTCGACTAGCAGTTACAATGAGCAGTTCTTC. Translated, it gives CASSSWDSTSSYNEQFF.

This chain links TRBV6-1 with TRBJ1-4; D remains ambiguous. This CDR3 comprises 14 residues. In germline, CDR1 is MNHNS, CDR2 SASEGT. V was cut by 4 bases and J by 5 bases, with 11 bases left in between. The CDR3 DNA is TGTGCCAGCAGTGGGCTACTTGGGAATGAAAAACTGTTTTTT. Translating it yields CASSGLLGNEKLFF.

This chain links TRBV29-1 with TRBJ1-5; TRBD1 matches at 9 bases. Germline CDR1 SQVTM, CDR2 ANQGSEA. The ends lost 4 bases at V and 7 bases at J; junction bases unmatched: 2. The CDR3 sequence is 12 residues long. CDR3 DNA sequence: TGCAGCGTTGTAACAGGGGGCCAGCCCCAGCATTTT. Amino acids: CSVVTGGQPQHF.

The rearrangement uses TRBV2 and TRBJ1-1; 7 bases align to TRBD1. Germline assignment: CDR1 SNHLY and CDR2 FYNNEI. The CDR3 runs to 14 residues. V shed 5 bases and J 5 bases; nucleotides not matched to a gene: 8. The CDR3 is CASSYRGWGTEAFF. The CDR3 DNA reads as TGTGCCAGCAGTTACAGGGGATGGGGGACTGAAGCTTTCTTT.

The rearrangement links TRBV20-1 to TRBJ1-3; D is undetermined. CDR3 length: 11 amino acids. Germline V CDR1 and CDR2: DFQATT, SNEGSKA (reference sequence). V gave up 2 bases and J gave up 1 base, with 0 bases separating them. CDR3 nucleotide sequence: TGCAGTGCTAGATCTGGAAACACCATATATTTT. Protein product: CSARSGNTIYF.

Judged by abundance, this clone is large. The chain uses TRBV15 and TRBJ2-7; maybe TRBD2 (6 bases). V lost 11 bases to trimming and J lost 2 bases, with 16 bases between them. Germline V gives CDR1 LNHNV, CDR2 YYDKDF (reference sequence). This CDR3 region has 13 residues. DNA for the CDR3: TGTGCCTCCGCCCGGGAGTTTACCTACGAGCAGTACTTC. This sequence encodes CASAREFTYEQYF.

The CDR3 nucleotides read TGTGCCAGCAGTAATAGCGGGGGGTCCTACAATGAGCAGTTCTTC. Its protein is CASSNSGGSYNEQFF. V gene TRBV2 combines with J gene TRBJ2-1, with 10 positions matching TRBD2. V lost 5 bases and J lost 1; bases outside the gene matches: 2. CDR1 and CDR2 (germline): SNHLY, FYNNEI. This CDR3 is built from 15 residues.

The rearrangement links TRBV6-5 to TRBJ1-2, with 7 bases identical to TRBD1. Trimming removed 5 bases from V and 4 bases from J; junction bases left unmatched: 10. The CDR3 loop spans 15 amino acids. CDR1 is MNHEY, CDR2 SVGAGI, per germline. The chain's CDR3 is CASSHGQEVSYGYTF. CDR3 nucleotide sequence: TGTGCCAGCAGTCATGGACAGGAGGTGTCCTATGGCTACACCTTC.

This clone was detected only a few times. The gene calls are TRBV7-9 and TRBJ2-1, with 8 bases that match TRBD2. V dropped 5 bases and J dropped 6; count of bases not matched to a gene: 12. This CDR3 has 16 amino acids. The germline CDR1 and CDR2 sequences are SEHNR and FQNEAQ (reference sequence). The DNA for the CDR3 is TGTGCCAGCAGCCCTCTATTTAGCGGGGCGTTCAATGAGCAGTTCTTC. As protein: CASSPLFSGAFNEQFF.

The chain has TRBV29-1 and TRBJ2-5; perhaps TRBD2 as D (6 bases). V was trimmed by 1 base and J by 11 bases, leaving 23 bases between them. The CDR3 totals 15 residues. Germline V CDR1 and CDR2: SQVTM, ANQGSEA. CDR3 loop: CSVEGRVTQPREQYF. The CDR3 coding sequence is TGCAGCGTTGAAGGGAGAGTGACTCAGCCCCGGGAGCAGTACTTC.

Relative to its sample, this clone is medium-sized (0.01 to 0.1%). This chain links TRBV10-1 with TRBJ2-7, with a weak D call TRBD2 (5 bases). The CDR3 runs 17 residues. Germline-derived CDR1 and CDR2 are WNHNN and SYGVQD (reference sequence). Deletions cut 0 bases from V and 3 bases from J, with 18 bases between. The CDR3 loop is CASSESIRRGPNYEQYF. The CDR3 DNA sequence: TGCGCCAGCAGTGAGTCCATCCGAAGAGGGCCCAACTACGAGCAGTACTTC.

The chain couples TRBV30 to TRBJ2-7; TRBD2 is a possible D gene (6 bases). The length of the CDR3 is 13 residues. V was trimmed by 3 bases and J by 3 bases, leaving 12 bases between them. The germline V gene encodes CDR1 GTSNPN and CDR2 SVGIG (reference sequence). In DNA form, the CDR3 reads TGTGCCTGGAGCGGGGACTGGGGCTACGAGCAGTACTTC. Protein: CAWSGDWGYEQYF.

The chain joins TRBV14 to TRBJ1-2; no definite D call. Trimming took 0 bases from V and 4 from J, leaving 12 bases between them. Germline V gives CDR1 SGHDN, CDR2 FVKESK. The CDR3 totals 15 residues. CDR3 protein: CASSQDQGGSYGYTF. CDR3 DNA: TGTGCCAGCAGCCAAGATCAAGGAGGGAGCTATGGCTACACCTTC.

The chain couples TRBV9 to TRBJ2-7, with D uncertain. Germline CDR1 reads SGDLS; CDR2 reads YYNGEE. The CDR3 spans 14 residues. V lost 7 bases, J lost 5 bases, and 19 bases lay in between. CDR3: CASGPWSDWDEQYF. CDR3 DNA: TGTGCCAGCGGTCCGTGGAGCGACTGGGACGAGCAGTACTTC.

This clone was recorded once. The CDR3 is CASSKGAAGGGSNQPQHF. The CDR3 DNA is TGTGCCAGCAGTAAGGGGGCGGCAGGGGGCGGGAGCAATCAGCCCCAGCATTTT. This chain links TRBV27 with TRBJ1-5; 8 bases align to TRBD1. The germline CDR1 and CDR2 sequences are MNHEY and SMNVEV (reference sequence). The CDR3 totals 18 residues. V shed 5 bases and J 1 base; nucleotides not matched to a gene: 13.

This sequence joins TRBV13 and TRBJ2-5; no firm D call. Trimming removed 4 bases at V and 2 bases at J, with 11 bases between. This CDR3 is built from 14 residues. Germline V lookup: CDR1 PRHDT, CDR2 FYEKMQ (reference sequence). CDR3 region: CASSSRTRQETQYF. In DNA form, the CDR3 reads TGTGCCAGCAGCTCCCGGACCAGACAAGAGACCCAGTACTTC.

CDR3 bases: TGTGCCAGCAGTCTAGGTGAAGAACAGCAACAGCATTTT. Amino acid sequence: CASSLGEEQQQHF. The V and J genes are TRBV6-5 and TRBJ1-5; D is uncertain. Germline V gene data show CDR1 as MNHEY and CDR2 as SVGAGI. The CDR3 spans 13 residues. V shed 5 bases and J shed 13 bases, with 18 bases lying between them.

The V and J genes are TRBV5-1 and TRBJ2-7; 8 nucleotides agree with TRBD1. Germline CDR1 SGHRS, CDR2 YFSETQ. The CDR3 loop spans 16 amino acids. The V segment lost 0 bases and the J segment 5 bases; nucleotides outside the gene matches: 10. CDR3: CASSLAPTGDSHEQYF. The CDR3 DNA is TGCGCCAGCAGCTTGGCCCCGACAGGGGATTCCCACGAGCAGTACTTC.